The T cell receptor (beta chain) under discussion was sequenced for a study of blood T cell repertoires in COVID-19. Germline V gene data show CDR1 as SGHTS and CDR2 as YDEGEE. V shed 1 base, J shed 8 bases, and the junction held 4 bases outside the gene matches. The CDR3 consists of 14 residues. Measured with immunoSEQ multiplex PCR; TCRdb has only the in-frame clones, and not every one. The sample lists some 130,000 clones, about nine tenths occurring once. This TCR was recovered from a man between 45 and 60 years old with active COVID-19. The chain joins TRBV5-8 to TRBJ2-1, with TRBD2 matching over 9 bases. Sequenced: peripheral blood. The CDR3 reads CASSLTSGLYEQFF. For the CDR3, the DNA is TGTGCCAGCAGCTTGACTAGCGGGTTATATGAGCAGTTCTTC.